The 21 T cell receptor beta chains below all came from one sample that was sequenced in a study of blood T cell repertoires in COVID-19. Data came from immunoSEQ multiplex PCR; TCRdb stores just in-frame clones and leaves some out. This table holds hundreds of thousands of clones, roughly 89% found once. Sequencing was done on a sample of PBMCs or T cells enriched from blood (not recorded which). These receptors were collected from a woman between 45 and 60 years old who had recovered from COVID-19.

The V gene is TRBV28, the J gene TRBJ1-1; 7 bases are shared with TRBD1. CDR1 and CDR2 (germline): MDHEN, SYDVKM. There are 16 residues in the CDR3. J gave up 1 base and V 6 bases, and 11 bases lay outside the gene matches. The CDR3 coding sequence is TGTGCCAGCAGCTCTATTAGACAGGGTAAGAACACTGAAGCTTTCTTT. Amino acid sequence: CASSSIRQGKNTEAFF.

This chain joins TRBV7-3 and TRBJ1-1, with D possibly matching TRBD1 (6 bases). Per the germline V gene, CDR1 is SGHTA and CDR2 is FQGTGA. Trimming took 5 bases from V and 0 from J, leaving 10 bases between them. The CDR3 has 14 residues. CDR3 sequence (DNA): TGTGCCAGCAGCCCGGACAGCTTGAACACTGAAGCTTTCTTT. The encoded protein is CASSPDSLNTEAFF.

V is TRBV11-2 and J is TRBJ1-5; 7 nucleotides match TRBD1. The J segment lost 4 bases and the V segment lost 4 bases, leaving 10 bases of the junction unmatched. Per the germline V gene, CDR1 is SGHAT and CDR2 is FQNNGV. The CDR3 is 16 amino acids. The CDR3 is CASSSGQRGPNQPQHF. The CDR3 region has the DNA TGTGCCAGCAGCTCGGGACAGAGGGGACCTAATCAGCCCCAGCATTTT.

V and J are TRBV30 and TRBJ2-7; a weak D match, TRBD1 (5 bases). Trimming cost V 2 bases and J 7 bases, with 18 bases left between them. The germline V gene encodes CDR1 GTSNPN and CDR2 SVGIG (reference sequence). The CDR3 length is 14 residues. The DNA for the CDR3 is TGTGCCTGGAGTTTCCTGGACACGCGCCGGGAGCAGTACTTC. This translates into CAWSFLDTRREQYF.

V usage is TRBV12-3 or TRBV12-4 and J usage is TRBJ2-2, with D tentatively TRBD1 (7 bases). The V and J ends lost 7 bases and 6 bases respectively, with 12 bases between them. This CDR3 contains 13 residues. The CDR3 sequence is CASTRGDAGELFF. The CDR3, as DNA: TGTGCCAGCACCAGGGGGGACGCCGGGGAGCTGTTTTTT.

With respect to this clone: The missing conserved phenylalanine or tryptophan at the end of this CDR3 makes a read error likely. No DNA is shown, since the ends of the CDR3 on it are uncertain; the CDR3 is the one TCRdb lists. This sequence joins TRBV28 and TRBJ1-2; the D call TRBD1 from the table was never checked on the DNA. Germline assignment: CDR1 MDHEN and CDR2 SYDVKM. The CDR3 is 12 residues long, counting both termini. Here the CDR3 reads CASSDLPRQTSL.

The chain couples TRBV5-5 to TRBJ2-5, with 9 bases fitting TRBD2. CDR1 and CDR2 (germline): SGHKS, YYEKEE (reference sequence). The V gene end was trimmed by 1 base and the J gene end by 0 bases; junction bases not matched to a gene: 4. The CDR3 length is 16 residues. This CDR3 reads CASSLSGGLYQETQYF. CDR3 sequence (DNA): TGTGCCAGCAGCTTGAGCGGGGGGCTATACCAAGAGACCCAGTACTTC.

The chain employs TRBV19 and TRBJ1-3; TRBD1 agrees at 7 bases. The CDR3 has 16 residues. Germline CDR1 and CDR2: LNHDA and SQIVND (reference sequence). Unmatched junction bases numbered 6, after V lost 4 bases and J lost 0 bases. CDR3 sequence: CASSSKTGSSGNTIYF. The CDR3, as DNA: TGTGCCAGTAGTAGCAAGACAGGGAGCTCTGGAAACACCATATATTTT.

The chain employs TRBV11-2 and TRBJ2-3, with 12 bases that match TRBD1. The germline V gene has CDR1 SGHAT and CDR2 FQNNGV. V gave up 5 bases and J gave up 3 bases; unmatched junction bases: 9. This CDR3 is 17 amino acids long. The CDR3 sequence is CASSKWAGQGATDTQYF. CDR3 nucleotides: TGTGCCAGCAGCAAGTGGGCGGGACAGGGGGCTACAGATACGCAGTATTTT. Full variable domain (outside the CDR3, taken from reference TRBV11-2 and TRBJ2-3): EAGVAQSPRYKIIEKRQSVAFWCNPISGHATLYWYQQILGQGPKLLIQFQNNGVVDDSQLPKDRFSAERLKGVDSTLKIQPAKLEDSAVYLCASSKWAGQGATDTQYFGPGTRLTVL.

This chain uses TRBV27 with TRBJ2-5, with TRBD2 as a possible D gene (6 bases). The length of the CDR3 is 16 residues. Trimming removed 6 bases from V and 2 bases from J, with 19 bases in between. Germline loops: CDR1 MNHEY, CDR2 SMNVEV (reference sequence). This chain's CDR3 is CASSQSWDSIQETQYF. CDR3 sequence (DNA): TGTGCCAGCAGCCAATCTTGGGACTCTATACAAGAGACCCAGTACTTC.

The chain links TRBV29-1 to TRBJ2-7; 7 bases map to TRBD2. The J segment lost 2 bases and the V segment lost 0 bases, leaving 13 bases of the junction unmatched. Germline V CDR1 and CDR2: SQVTM, ANQGSEA. CDR3 length: 17 amino acids. The CDR3 reads CSVEEKDLGTKAYEQYF. CDR3 coding DNA: TGCAGCGTTGAAGAGAAGGATTTGGGGACTAAAGCCTACGAGCAGTACTTC.

This chain connects TRBV5-1 to TRBJ1-1; the D is unclear. V dropped 5 bases and J dropped 0 bases, with 17 bases sitting between them. CDR1 and CDR2 (germline): SGHRS, YFSETQ. The CDR3 has 16 amino acids. CDR3 residues: CASRSDHSIMNTEAFF. In DNA, the CDR3 is TGCGCCAGCAGATCTGACCATAGCATCATGAACACTGAAGCTTTCTTT.

J is TRBJ1-5 and V is TRBV5-6, with D possibly matching TRBD1 (5 bases). Germline V gene lookup returns CDR1 SGHDT and CDR2 YYEEEE. Trimming stripped 6 bases from V and 2 bases from J, with 12 bases between. The CDR3 covers 14 residues. As DNA, the CDR3 is TGTGCCAGCACCCAAGGAGGGGGCAATCAGCCCCAGCATTTT. Its translation is CASTQGGGNQPQHF.

The table lists this clone with a count of one. J is TRBJ1-5 and V is TRBV4-1; D ambiguous. V dropped 0 bases and J dropped 6 bases, with 6 bases sitting between them. Germline loops: CDR1 MGHRA, CDR2 YSYEKL. The length of the CDR3 is 13 residues. The DNA for the CDR3 is TGCGCCAGCAGCCAAGATTTCGGTCAGCCCCAGCATTTT. It yields the protein CASSQDFGQPQHF.

This clone appeared a few times. The rearrangement uses TRBV11-3 and TRBJ1-3, with 9 positions matching TRBD1. The germline gives CDR1 SGHNT, CDR2 YENEEA. This CDR3 is built from 16 residues. The ends lost 1 base at V and 2 bases at J; junction bases unmatched: 3. CDR3 region: CASSLGGTGTGNTIYF. The CDR3 DNA follows: TGTGCCAGCAGCTTAGGCGGGACAGGGACTGGAAACACCATATATTTT.

The chain recombines TRBV7-9 with TRBJ2-7; unclear D gene. The CDR3 is made up of 14 amino acids. V gave up 5 bases and J gave up 4 bases, with 15 bases separating them. The germline gives CDR1 SEHNR, CDR2 FQNEAQ (reference sequence). The CDR3 bases are TGTGCCAGCAGCCATCAGGTTCGATCGTACGAGCAGTACTTC. Amino acids: CASSHQVRSYEQYF.

The genes are TRBV19 and TRBJ1-1; D uncertain. There are 14 residues in the CDR3. The germline V gene has CDR1 LNHDA and CDR2 SQIVND (reference sequence). Trimming stripped 5 bases from V and 0 bases from J, with 10 bases between. In DNA form, the CDR3 reads TGTGCCAGTAGTGGGCAGGCGATGAACACTGAAGCTTTCTTT. Translation gives CASSGQAMNTEAFF.

The chain joins TRBV27 to TRBJ2-5; 13 bases are a match to TRBD2. The V gene end was trimmed by 6 bases and the J gene end by 1 base; junction bases not matched to a gene: 2. CDR1 and CDR2 from the germline V gene are MNHEY and SMNVEV (reference sequence). The CDR3 contains 15 residues. The DNA of the CDR3 is TGTGCCAGCAGCAGGACTAGCGGGGGCCAAGAGACCCAGTACTTC. Amino acids: CASSRTSGGQETQYF.

The chain combines TRBV19 with TRBJ2-5, with 9 bases lining up with TRBD2. The CDR3 runs to 16 residues. CDR1 and CDR2 from the germline V gene are LNHDA and SQIVND (reference sequence). Trimming at V came to 5 bases and at J to 4 bases, leaving 11 bases not matched to a gene. The chain's CDR3 is CASSGAGGPRRETQYF. The CDR3 DNA reads as TGTGCCAGTAGTGGGGCGGGGGGGCCTCGACGAGAGACCCAGTACTTC.

This clone was seen only a few times. The rearrangement uses TRBV2 and TRBJ1-1, with D tentatively TRBD1 (5 bases). The CDR3 consists of 14 residues. Germline CDR1 and CDR2: SNHLY and FYNNEI. V was clipped by 5 bases and J by 5 bases, with 15 bases between them. The CDR3 here is CASSSGTTQTEAFF. CDR3 DNA sequence: TGTGCCAGCAGTAGCGGGACCACCCAAACTGAAGCTTTCTTT.

This chain joins TRBV11-2 and TRBJ2-3; 9 bases map to TRBD2. CDR1 is SGHAT, CDR2 FQNNGV, per germline. The CDR3 is 17 residues long. V trimming: 1 base; J trimming: 4 bases; junction bases outside the gene matches: 9. The CDR3 protein is CASSLVGTSYLADTQYF. DNA of the CDR3: TGTGCCAGCAGCTTAGTTGGGACTAGCTACCTCGCAGATACGCAGTATTTT.